A single sample is the source of the 17 T cell receptor beta chains below, sequenced in a study of Graves' ophthalmopathy and Graves' hyperthyroidism. Researchers took RNA transcripts and amplified TCR beta CDR3 regions from them. After a first-round RT-PCR with HTBI primers, a second-round multiplex PCR was run. From the multiplex PCR reads, TCRdb called clonotypes with MiXCR, one entry per CDR3 protein. The sample has around 520,000 distinct CDR3 sequences, roughly 40% seen once. The material sequenced was peripheral blood or thyroid tissue (not recorded which). These receptors all come from an adult man with Graves' hyperthyroidism.

This clonotype occurred once. A much larger clone lies a single base off, so this may be a read error. The V and J genes are TRBV12-3 or TRBV12-4 and TRBJ2-5; TRBD2 matches 9 bases. CDR3 length: 17 residues. Here the CDR3 DNA reads TGTGCCAGCAGCCAACTCCCTAGCGGGGCCTACCAAGAGGCCCAGTACTTC. This encodes CASSQLPSGAYQEAQYF.

In its sample, this clonotype was seen many times. The chain recombines TRBV7-9 with TRBJ1-3; D might be TRBD1 (5 bases). CDR3 length equals 15 residues. Germline-derived CDR1 and CDR2 are SEHNR and FQNEAQ (reference sequence). The ends were cut back, 1 base at V and 4 bases at J, with 11 bases in the middle. The CDR3 protein is CASSLGGPKGNTIYF. CDR3 nucleotide sequence: TGTGCCAGCAGCTTAGGGGGACCTAAAGGAAACACCATATATTTT.

The V call is TRBV10-3, the J call TRBJ1-6, with 8 bases lining up with TRBD1. Germline V gene lookup returns CDR1 ENHRY and CDR2 SYGVKD. The CDR3 runs to 17 residues. V shed 3 bases, J shed 5 bases, and the junction held 9 bases outside the gene matches. CDR3 DNA sequence: TGTGCCATCAGTGACTCCGGACAGGGCAAAAATAATTCACCCCTCCACTTT. Protein product: CAISDSGQGKNNSPLHF.

In regard to this clonotype: This clone may be a read error of a much larger clone one base away. In DNA, the CDR3 is TGCGCCAGCAGCAAGGTGACGTTACGAACGAACACTGAAGCTTTCTTT. Translating it yields CASSKVTLRTNTEAFF. The rearrangement uses TRBV5-1 and TRBJ1-1; unclear D gene. The CDR3 covers 16 residues. The germline V and J ends were trimmed by 4 bases and 1 base, with 17 bases remaining between them. The V gene's germline CDR1 is SGHRS and CDR2 YFSETQ.

V and J are TRBV9 and TRBJ1-5, with 7 positions matching TRBD1. CDR1 is SGDLS, CDR2 YYNGEE, per germline. The V and J ends lost 3 bases and 7 bases, in that order; junction bases with no gene match: 4. The CDR3 has 13 amino acids. The CDR3 nucleotides read TGTGCCAGCAGCGCACAGGGACAGCAGCCCCAGCATTTT. It specifies CASSAQGQQPQHF.

Ten or more counts support this clonotype. The genes are TRBV11-3 and TRBJ1-6; D not resolved. Germline assignment: CDR1 SGHNT and CDR2 YENEEA. V was trimmed by 1 base and J by 6 bases, leaving 7 bases between them. This CDR3 spans 14 amino acids. The CDR3 nucleotides are TGTGCCAGCAGCTTAGGCAGGCCTAATTCACCCCTCCACTTT. Translating it yields CASSLGRPNSPLHF.

Concerning this clonotype: With a much larger clone just one base away, this may be a read error. This chain uses TRBV7-2 with TRBJ2-7; 10 bases are shared with TRBD1. Germline V gene lookup returns CDR1 SGHTA and CDR2 FQGNSA. This CDR3 contains 14 residues. Trimming at V came to 7 bases and at J to 8 bases, leaving 11 bases not matched to a gene. CDR3 DNA sequence: TGTGCCAGCACCGAGCGACAGGGGGCCGACCAGCAGTACTTC. It codes for CASTERQGADQQYF.

This clonotype was seen ten or more times. V gene TRBV15 combines with J gene TRBJ2-2, with 10 nucleotides matching TRBD1. Germline values: CDR1 LNHNV, CDR2 YYDKDF (reference sequence). There are 16 residues in the CDR3. J was trimmed by 3 bases and V by 3 bases; bases with no gene match: 4. The chain's CDR3 is CATSSRTGGYTGELFF. As DNA, the CDR3 is TGTGCCACCAGCAGTCGGACAGGGGGGTACACCGGGGAGCTGTTTTTT.

V gene TRBV7-2 combines with J gene TRBJ1-5; no reliable D call. Trimming took 6 bases from V and 8 from J, leaving 26 bases between them. The CDR3 length is 17 residues. CDR1 is SGHTA, CDR2 FQGNSA, per germline. CDR3: CASSGDKLWSGFEPQHF. The CDR3 coding sequence is TGTGCCAGCAGTGGCGACAAGCTCTGGTCAGGTTTCGAGCCCCAGCATTTT.

Comment on this clonotype: A much bigger clone sits one base away, suggesting this may be a read error. The chain is built from TRBV20-1 and TRBJ2-2; tentatively, D is TRBD1 (6 bases). The CDR3 loop spans 15 amino acids. Germline V lookup: CDR1 DFQATT, CDR2 SNEGSKA (reference sequence). The ends were cut back, 2 bases at V and 4 bases at J, with 14 bases in the middle. CDR3 protein: CSARFGQLLTGELFF. DNA for the CDR3: TGCAGTGCTAGATTTGGACAGTTACTCACCGGGGAGCTGTTTTTT.

This clonotype has just a few counts. The CDR3 protein is CASTTGDYGYTF. CDR3 nucleotides: TGTGCCAGTACGACAGGGGACTATGGCTACACCTTC. This chain joins TRBV6-2 or TRBV6-3 and TRBJ1-2, with 8 bases matching TRBD1. This CDR3 region has 12 residues. After removal of 9 bases from V and 3 bases from J, the junction contained 3 bases not matched to a gene. From germline, CDR1 is MNHEY and CDR2 SVGEGT.

This clonotype appeared a single time. The J gene is TRBJ1-2, the V gene TRBV7-2, with D hard to call. With 1 base removed from V and 8 bases from J, the gap between germline ends came to 17 bases. In germline, CDR1 is SGHTA, CDR2 FQGNSA. This CDR3 is 15 amino acids long. CDR3 bases: TGTGCCAGCAGCTTAGATTGGGAAAGGCCGTCCGGCTACACCTTC. Translated: CASSLDWERPSGYTF.

The chain couples TRBV24-1 to TRBJ2-5, with a possible D match to TRBD2 (7 bases). V gave up 1 base and J gave up 2 bases, with 13 bases separating them. The CDR3 runs to 16 residues. CDR1 is KGHDR, CDR2 SFDVKD, per germline. The chain's CDR3 is CATSDLYGGRQETQYF. DNA of the CDR3: TGTGCCACCAGTGATTTATACGGGGGGCGACAAGAGACCCAGTACTTC.

This clonotype is labeled as medium-sized. V usage is TRBV6-4 and J usage is TRBJ1-2; no clear D. From germline, CDR1 is MRHNA and CDR2 SNTAGT. CDR3 length: 15 amino acids. V was pared by 7 bases and J by 3 bases, with 18 bases between. CDR3 loop: CASIRRAGFDYGYTF. The CDR3 nucleotides are TGTGCCAGCATAAGGAGGGCGGGCTTCGACTATGGCTACACCTTC.

CDR3 protein: CASSRRLAGGRDTGELFF. CDR3 in DNA: TGTGCCAGCAGCCGAAGACTAGCGGGGGGCCGAGACACCGGGGAGCTGTTTTTT. The chain recombines TRBV7-9 with TRBJ2-2; 13 positions agree with TRBD2. The germline CDR1 and CDR2 sequences are SEHNR and FQNEAQ (reference sequence). Losses at the gene ends were 5 bases for V and 3 bases for J; bases not matched to a gene: 9. The CDR3 runs to 18 residues.

On this clonotype: At one of its ends the junction is not consistent with the germline gene, which may arise from a read error. This rearrangement joins TRBV7-2 to TRBJ2-5; 8 bases fit TRBD2. Germline CDR1 SGHTA, CDR2 FQGNSA. This CDR3 is 15 amino acids long. The chain's CDR3 is CASSLAGGRQETQCF. For the CDR3, the DNA is TGTGCCAGCAGCCTCGCGGGGGGTCGACAAGAGACCCAGTGCTTC.

The chain has TRBV7-6 and TRBJ2-5; weak D call: TRBD1 (6 bases). The length of the CDR3 is 15 residues. The germline V gene has CDR1 SGHVS and CDR2 FNYEAQ. The V end was cut by 5 bases, the J end by 7 bases, with 20 bases between. The CDR3 DNA reads TGTGCCAGCAGCGTTGAAACAGGGACATCCGCGACCCAGTACTTC. This encodes CASSVETGTSATQYF.